These 30 T cell receptor beta chains were sequenced from one sample in a study of T cell changes during pregnancy in multiple sclerosis. Profiling relied on immunoSEQ multiplex PCR, and the TCRdb table lists in-frame clones only, not all of them. In the table there are almost 20,000 clones, 75% to 90% of which are singletons. The source was CD8+ T cells from peripheral blood mononuclear cells, collected after pregnancy. Receptors were obtained from a female donor in good health, enrolled as a control in a pregnancy study.

This clone showed up just once. The rearrangement joins TRBV2 to TRBJ2-7; tentatively, D is TRBD1 (5 bases). Germline values: CDR1 SNHLY, CDR2 FYNNEI. V lost 6 bases and J 1 base, leaving 7 bases between the germline ends. This CDR3 has 12 amino acids. The CDR3 region is CASRPGSYEQYF. Written as DNA, the CDR3 is TGTGCCAGCAGGCCAGGGTCCTACGAGCAGTACTTC.

The genes are TRBV9 and TRBJ2-1, with D possibly TRBD1 on 5 matching bases. The germline V gene has CDR1 SGDLS and CDR2 YYNGEE. The CDR3 spans 15 residues. Trimming removed 5 bases from V and 5 bases from J, with 17 bases in between. As DNA, the CDR3 is TGTGCCAGCAGTAGAGATGGGTTGGGGCACAATGAGCAGTTCTTC. This encodes CASSRDGLGHNEQFF.

The chain is built from TRBV19 and TRBJ2-7; weak D call: TRBD2 (7 bases). The CDR3 covers 15 residues. Trimming cost V 5 bases and J 0 bases, with 14 bases left between them. Germline CDR1 reads LNHDA; CDR2 reads SQIVND (reference sequence). CDR3 bases: TGTGCCAGTAGTTTCGGGGGGCTCAGCTCCTACGAGCAGTACTTC. Encoded protein: CASSFGGLSSYEQYF.

The chain employs TRBV4-1 and TRBJ2-7; 7 bases are shared with TRBD2. V lost 4 bases and J lost 4; bases outside the gene matches: 7. The CDR3 runs to 14 residues. Germline V gene data show CDR1 as MGHRA and CDR2 as YSYEKL. The CDR3 spells CASSPREGPYEQYF. In nucleotides, the CDR3 is TGCGCCAGCAGCCCGAGGGAGGGCCCGTACGAGCAGTACTTC.

The chain combines TRBV11-2 with TRBJ2-4; 7 bases align to TRBD1. After removal of 3 bases from V and 8 bases from J, the junction contained 7 bases not matched to a gene. The CDR3 is made up of 14 amino acids. CDR1 and CDR2 from the germline V gene are SGHAT and FQNNGV. The CDR3 nucleotides read TGTGCCAGCAGCTTGCAAGGGGGCGCGGACATTCAGTACTTC. Residues: CASSLQGGADIQYF.

Only one count was recorded for this clone. This chain links TRBV7-6 with TRBJ1-3, with D perhaps matching TRBD1 (6 bases). Trimming took 5 bases from V and 0 from J, leaving 11 bases between them. The V gene's germline CDR1 is SGHVS and CDR2 FNYEAQ. The CDR3 extends over 15 amino acids. CDR3 in amino acids: CASSKDRSSGNTIYF. Written as DNA, the CDR3 is TGTGCCAGCAGCAAAGACAGGAGCTCTGGAAACACCATATATTTT.

The CDR3 loop reads CAWSVGAGESTDTQYF. The DNA for the CDR3 is TGTGCCTGGAGTGTCGGGGCGGGAGAAAGCACAGATACGCAGTATTTT. The chain has TRBV30 and TRBJ2-3; TRBD2 matches at 7 bases. V dropped 0 bases and J dropped 0; count of bases not matched to a gene: 6. CDR1 and CDR2 from the germline V gene are GTSNPN and SVGIG (reference sequence). The CDR3 length is 16 residues.

The rearrangement links TRBV9 to TRBJ1-2, with 8 positions matching TRBD1. This CDR3 region has 17 residues. V was clipped by 3 bases and J by 4 bases; unmatched bases: 14. Germline loops: CDR1 SGDLS, CDR2 YYNGEE. In nucleotides, the CDR3 is TGTGCCAGCAGCGACCGGGACAGGCCCCGACGGGTCTATGGCTACACCTTC. Protein product: CASSDRDRPRRVYGYTF.

The chain has TRBV6-5 and TRBJ2-2; D remains unclear. CDR3 length equals 13 residues. With 6 bases removed from V and 4 bases from J, the gap between germline ends came to 9 bases. Germline values: CDR1 MNHEY, CDR2 SVGAGI. The CDR3 is CASSIAGTGELFF. The DNA for the CDR3 is TGTGCCAGCAGCATAGCCGGCACCGGGGAGCTGTTTTTT.

The rearrangement uses TRBV7-9 and TRBJ1-2; TRBD1 agrees at 7 bases. Unmatched junction bases numbered 10, after V lost 3 bases and J lost 3 bases. Per germline, CDR1 SEHNR and CDR2 FQNEAQ (reference sequence). CDR3 size: 16 residues. CDR3 residues: CASSFLPGQQDYGYTF. The CDR3, as DNA: TGTGCCAGCAGCTTCCTTCCGGGACAGCAAGACTATGGCTACACCTTC.

The chain carries TRBV6-5 and TRBJ2-7; 8 bases map to TRBD1. The germline V gene encodes CDR1 MNHEY and CDR2 SVGAGI. CDR3 size: 14 residues. V shed 7 bases and J 0 bases; nucleotides not matched to a gene: 5. Here the CDR3 reads CASKGQGSSYEQYF. The CDR3 DNA reads as TGTGCCAGCAAAGGACAGGGAAGCTCCTACGAGCAGTACTTC.

V and J are TRBV6-6 and TRBJ2-1, with D possibly matching TRBD2 (6 bases). Deletions cut 5 bases from V and 4 bases from J, with 15 bases between. The germline CDR1 and CDR2 sequences are MNHNY and SVGAGI (reference sequence). The CDR3 runs to 15 residues. The CDR3: CASSPLAGPYNEQFF. The CDR3 DNA is TGTGCCAGCAGTCCGCTGGCGGGACCGTACAATGAGCAGTTCTTC.

V gene TRBV27 combines with J gene TRBJ2-1; a possible D gene is TRBD2 (5 bases). Germline V gene data show CDR1 as MNHEY and CDR2 as SMNVEV (reference sequence). The CDR3 has 13 residues. The germline V and J ends were trimmed by 5 bases and 10 bases, with 15 bases remaining between them. The CDR3 sequence is CASSLSQRTEQFF. CDR3 bases: TGTGCCAGCAGTCTCTCCCAGCGGACCGAGCAGTTCTTC.

This clone rates as medium-sized. This chain connects TRBV10-3 to TRBJ2-7, with TRBD2 identical over 7 bases. Germline CDR1 and CDR2: ENHRY and SYGVKD. The CDR3 length is 14 residues. V gave up 2 bases and J gave up 4 bases; unmatched junction bases: 5. The CDR3 DNA sequence: TGTGCCATCAGTGAGGGAGGCGGGGGTTACGAGCAGTACTTC. Its translation: CAISEGGGGYEQYF.

The chain combines TRBV7-8 with TRBJ1-1, with D possibly being TRBD1 (5 bases). This CDR3 spans 14 amino acids. Germline values: CDR1 SGHVS, CDR2 FQNEAQ. Between the trimmed V and J ends, which lost 6 bases and 4 bases, there was a span of 15 bases. As DNA, the CDR3 is TGTGCCAGCAGTTCGGGGGGATGGAGCACTGAAGCTTTCTTT. Protein sequence: CASSSGGWSTEAFF.

The chain has TRBV4-3 and TRBJ1-6, with D hard to call. The ends were cut back, 0 bases at V and 10 bases at J, with 7 bases in the middle. CDR1 LGHNA and CDR2 YSLEER come from the germline V gene. The CDR3 totals 13 residues. The CDR3 bases are TGCGCCAGCAGCCAAGACCCCGAGTCACCCCTCCACTTT. Residues: CASSQDPESPLHF.

This chain connects TRBV28 to TRBJ2-1; D not resolved. Trimming removed 6 bases at V and 6 bases at J, with 6 bases between. The CDR3 sequence is 11 residues long. The V gene's germline CDR1 is MDHEN and CDR2 SYDVKM. CDR3 region: CASSPLNEQFF. In DNA, the CDR3 is TGTGCCAGCAGCCCACTCAATGAGCAGTTCTTC.

The CDR3 DNA sequence: TGCGCCAGCAGCCCCGACAGTGGATCCTACGAGCAGTACTTC. Translation: CASSPDSGSYEQYF. The gene calls are TRBV4-1 and TRBJ2-7; D possibly corresponds to TRBD1 (5 bases). Trimming took 4 bases from V and 1 from J, leaving 11 bases between them. Germline V gene data show CDR1 as MGHRA and CDR2 as YSYEKL. The CDR3 totals 14 residues.

CDR3 DNA sequence: TGTGCCAGCAGTTACTTGGGTGAGGCTGAAGCTTTCTTT. Its translation: CASSYLGEAEAFF. The chain has TRBV6-5 and TRBJ1-1; D is ambiguous. From germline, CDR1 is MNHEY and CDR2 SVGAGI. CDR3 length equals 13 residues. V was shortened by 1 base and J by 6 bases, with 9 bases between the two germline ends.

This chain links TRBV30 with TRBJ2-7, with a weak D call TRBD2 (6 bases). CDR1 and CDR2 from the germline V gene are GTSNPN and SVGIG (reference sequence). V was trimmed by 3 bases and J by 2 bases, leaving 17 bases between them. The CDR3 sequence is 15 residues long. In DNA, the CDR3 is TGTGCCTGGAGCCGGGGGTTAGCGCCCACCTACGAGCAGTACTTC. This gives the protein CAWSRGLAPTYEQYF.

The chain couples TRBV6-6 to TRBJ2-5; D is perhaps TRBD1 (6 bases). The assigned J gene may be wrong: the sequence end matches TRBJ2-7 better. The germline gives CDR1 MNHNY, CDR2 SVGAGI (reference sequence). CDR3 length: 12 residues. The CDR3 is CASRTRGYEQYF. CDR3 nucleotides: TGTGCCAGCAGGACCAGGGGCTACGAGCAGTACTTC.

This chain links TRBV2 with TRBJ1-2; TRBD1 aligns across 7 bases. V lost 6 bases, J lost 4 bases, and 2 bases stayed unmatched. Per the germline V gene, CDR1 is SNHLY and CDR2 is FYNNEI. This CDR3 spans 12 amino acids. The CDR3 spells CASRRDSYGYTF. CDR3 bases: TGTGCCAGCAGGAGGGACAGCTATGGCTACACCTTC. The variable domain in full, with the rest retrieved from reference TRBV2 and TRBJ1-2, is EPEVTQTPSHQVTQMGQEVILRCVPISNHLYFYWYRQILGQKVEFLVSFYNNEISEKSEIFDDQFSVERPDGSNFTLKIRSTKLEDSAMYFCASRRDSYGYTFGSGTRLTVV.

The chain uses TRBV27 and TRBJ2-1; D not certain. In germline, CDR1 is MNHEY, CDR2 SMNVEV (reference sequence). Trimming took off 5 bases at V and 7 bases at J, with 9 bases between the two ends. This CDR3 region has 12 residues. The CDR3 nucleotides are TGTGCCAGCAGTCCCCTGACTAATGAGCAGTTCTTC. Translation: CASSPLTNEQFF.

A note on this clone: Just one base apart from a much larger clone, this may be a read error. The chain employs TRBV5-1 and TRBJ1-5; unclear D gene. The V end lost 2 bases, the J end lost 5 bases, and 8 bases lay between the germline ends. Germline lookup yields CDR1 SGHRS and CDR2 YFSETQ. The CDR3 has 13 residues. For the CDR3, the DNA is TGCGCCAGCAGCTTCGAGGGATATCAGCCCCAGCATTTT. It is translated as CASSFEGYQPQHF.

This sequence joins TRBV27 and TRBJ2-7, with TRBD1 matching 12 bases. The CDR3 spans 16 residues. J gave up 0 bases and V 4 bases, and 4 bases lay outside the gene matches. The V gene's germline CDR1 is MNHEY and CDR2 SMNVEV (reference sequence). The CDR3 DNA reads TGTGCCAGCAGTTCCCCGGGACAGGGGGCCTCCTACGAGCAGTACTTC. Protein sequence: CASSSPGQGASYEQYF.

CDR3 in amino acids: CASSPDRGISYEQYF. As DNA, the CDR3 is TGTGCCAGCAGCCCCGACAGGGGTATATCCTACGAGCAGTACTTC. The genes are TRBV4-2 and TRBJ2-7, with 8 bases fitting TRBD1. Germline V gives CDR1 LGHNA, CDR2 YNFKEQ. Unmatched junction bases numbered 6, after V lost 4 bases and J lost 1 base. The CDR3 extends over 15 amino acids.

The rearrangement links TRBV7-2 to TRBJ2-5; maybe TRBD2 (5 bases). Trimming removed 5 bases from V and 5 bases from J, with 24 bases in between. The germline gives CDR1 SGHTA, CDR2 FQGNSA. This CDR3 region has 17 residues. In nucleotides, the CDR3 is TGTGCCAGCAGCACCCCGGGGTGGAGCAGTAATGGGGAGACCCAGTACTTC. It translates to CASSTPGWSSNGETQYF.

The gene calls are TRBV29-1 and TRBJ2-7; D might be TRBD1 (5 bases). Looked up from germline, CDR1 is SQVTM and CDR2 is ANQGSEA. V lost 4 bases to trimming and J lost 3 bases, with 10 bases between them. The CDR3 is 12 residues long. CDR3 protein: CSVVPQGYEQYF. Written as DNA, the CDR3 is TGCAGCGTTGTTCCCCAGGGCTACGAGCAGTACTTC.

The V call is TRBV9, the J call TRBJ2-7, with TRBD1 identical over 9 bases. The germline V gene encodes CDR1 SGDLS and CDR2 YYNGEE. Unmatched junction bases numbered 10, after V lost 4 bases and J lost 5 bases. The CDR3 sequence is 15 residues long. The DNA of the CDR3 is TGTGCCAGCAGCCCTCCGGGACAGGGTTCTCACGAGCAGTACTTC. This codes for CASSPPGQGSHEQYF.

This chain uses TRBV4-3 with TRBJ1-5; 9 bases are a match to TRBD1. V lost 0 bases to trimming and J lost 7 bases; unmatched junction nucleotides: 4. Germline assignment: CDR1 LGHNA and CDR2 YSLEER. There are 15 residues in the CDR3. The CDR3 DNA reads TGCGCCAGCAGCCAAGATACAGGGGGCCCCCAGCCCCAGCATTTT. Protein: CASSQDTGGPQPQHF.